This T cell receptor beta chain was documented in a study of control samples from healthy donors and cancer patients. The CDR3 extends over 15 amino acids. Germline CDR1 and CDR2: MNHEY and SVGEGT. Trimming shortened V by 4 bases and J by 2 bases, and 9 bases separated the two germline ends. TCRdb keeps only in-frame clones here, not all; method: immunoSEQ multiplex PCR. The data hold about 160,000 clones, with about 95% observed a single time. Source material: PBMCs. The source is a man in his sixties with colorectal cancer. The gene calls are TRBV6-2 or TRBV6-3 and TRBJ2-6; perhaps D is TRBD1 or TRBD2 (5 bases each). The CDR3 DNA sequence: TGTGCCAGCAGTTTGAGGGGTACTGGGGCCAACGTCCTGACTTTC. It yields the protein CASSLRGTGANVLTF.